This T cell receptor beta chain was obtained from a study of T cells expressing NK-cell markers. About the research overall: It was sorted CD3+CD56+NKG2C+, CD3+CD56+NKG2C- and CD3+CD56-NKG2C+ T cells that supplied the TCR beta repertoires. HCMV seropositivity characterized seven of the eight sequenced donors, and seronegativity one.

As for this clonotype: Its antigen is as yet unknown.

Study findings and constraints: Topping the CD3+CD56-NKG2C+ fraction as well were these clonotypes, in a few donors. Clones of NKG2C+ T cells that had expanded were of unclear HCMV specificity.

The CDR3 length is 16 residues. Germline V CDR1 and CDR2: MGHRA, YSYEKL. With the 5' RACE reads reprocessed, TCRdb shows one record per CDR3 protein and no DNA. This sample contains about 150,000 distinct CDR3 sequences. The material sequenced was blood T cells: a sorted CD56 or NKG2C T cell subset, CD4+ or CD8+ T cells, or bulk PBMC T cells (not recorded which). This sequence was found in a man aged 18 to 35 in good health. The chain has TRBV4-1 and TRBJ2-1; the D gene TCRdb calls, TRBD1, cannot be checked with no DNA. CDR3 sequence reads: CASSQDGQGVYNEQFF.